This is a list of T cell receptor beta chains from one sample in a study of T cells in Graves' hyperthyroidism and ophthalmopathy. TCRdb used MiXCR to reprocess the multiplex PCR reads, holding one entry per CDR3 protein. The sample yields roughly 800,000 distinct CDR3 sequences, around 39% seen once. Sequenced material: blood. The receptors derive from a man in his late teens or twenties with Graves' hyperthyroidism. Both conserved end residues are part of each CDR3. Fields, in order: clone size, J gene, D gene, V gene, CDR3 length, CDR3 protein, CDR3 DNA. The D gene is left open where the match is weak. Clone size appears in some rows only: once, few, many, or a class for an expanded clone.

abundance: NA
j_gene: TRBJ2-2
d_gene: NA
v_gene: TRBV10-3
len: 16
CDR3aa: CAISESGGADAGELFF
CDR3nt: TGTGCCATCAGTGAGTCTGGGGGCGCGGATGCCGGGGAGCTGTTTTTT

abundance: NA
j_gene: TRBJ2-7
d_gene: TRBD2
v_gene: TRBV5-1
len: 19
CDR3aa: CASSFSPPSGRPVSGEQYF
CDR3nt: TGCGCCAGCAGCTTTTCCCCCCCTAGCGGGAGGCCTGTCAGCGGCGAGCAGTACTTC

abundance: NA
j_gene: TRBJ2-7
d_gene: NA
v_gene: TRBV10-3
len: 13
CDR3aa: CASSYSSEGEQYF
CDR3nt: TGTGCCAGCAGTTACTCCTCAGAGGGCGAGCAGTACTTC

abundance: many
j_gene: TRBJ1-6
d_gene: TRBD1
v_gene: TRBV20-1
len: 13
CDR3aa: CSATGGLNSPLHF
CDR3nt: TGCAGTGCTACAGGGGGCCTAAATTCACCCCTCCACTTT

abundance: NA
j_gene: TRBJ2-2
d_gene: TRBD2
v_gene: TRBV2
len: 14
CDR3aa: CASGTSLNTGELFF
CDR3nt: TGTGCCAGCGGGACTAGCTTGAACACCGGGGAGCTGTTTTTT

abundance: few
j_gene: TRBJ1-6
d_gene: TRBD1
v_gene: TRBV3-1
len: 15
CDR3aa: CASSLTDRGYSPLHF
CDR3nt: TGTGCCAGCAGCCTGACGGACAGGGGATATTCACCCCTCCACTTT

abundance: many
j_gene: TRBJ1-1
d_gene: TRBD1
v_gene: TRBV29-1
len: 12
CDR3aa: CSVQTGGTEAFF
CDR3nt: TGCAGCGTTCAAACAGGGGGCACTGAAGCTTTCTTT

abundance: NA
j_gene: TRBJ2-7
d_gene: NA
v_gene: TRBV9
len: 15
CDR3aa: CASSPEPTSSYEQYF
CDR3nt: TGTGCCAGCAGCCCAGAACCGACTAGCTCCTACGAGCAGTACTTC

abundance: few
j_gene: TRBJ1-1
d_gene: TRBD1
v_gene: TRBV29-1
len: 17
CDR3aa: CSVEGDTGAGDSTEAFF
CDR3nt: TGCAGCGTTGAAGGTGATACAGGGGCGGGAGATTCCACTGAAGCTTTCTTT

abundance: many
j_gene: TRBJ1-1
d_gene: NA
v_gene: TRBV13
len: 12
CDR3aa: CASSLGVAEAFF
CDR3nt: TGTGCCAGCAGCTTAGGGGTCGCTGAAGCTTTCTTT

abundance: NA
j_gene: TRBJ1-2
d_gene: NA
v_gene: TRBV6-1
len: 15
CDR3aa: CASSEGSGFYYGYTF
CDR3nt: TGTGCCAGCAGTGAAGGGTCCGGATTCTACTATGGCTACACCTTC

abundance: NA
j_gene: TRBJ2-2
d_gene: NA
v_gene: TRBV9
len: 16
CDR3aa: CASSVEGIPFPGELFF
CDR3nt: TGTGCCAGCAGCGTAGAAGGGATTCCCTTCCCGGGGGAGCTGTTTTTT

abundance: many
j_gene: TRBJ1-2
d_gene: TRBD1
v_gene: TRBV6-5
len: 13
CDR3aa: CASRTDRDYGYTF
CDR3nt: TGTGCCAGCAGGACCGACAGGGACTATGGCTACACCTTC

abundance: once
j_gene: TRBJ1-5
d_gene: TRBD1
v_gene: TRBV5-5
len: 16
CDR3aa: CASSFGTGVRGQPQHF
CDR3nt: TGTGCCAGCAGCTTCGGGACAGGGGTAAGGGGCCAGCCCCAGCATTTT

abundance: NA
j_gene: TRBJ2-7
d_gene: TRBD1
v_gene: TRBV6-1
len: 14
CDR3aa: CASSTGTVFYEQYF
CDR3nt: TGTGCCAGCAGCACCGGGACAGTCTTCTACGAGCAGTACTTC

abundance: few
j_gene: TRBJ1-1
d_gene: NA
v_gene: TRBV6-6
len: 12
CDR3aa: CASLRGNTEAFF
CDR3nt: TGTGCCAGCCTCAGGGGTAACACTGAAGCTTTCTTT

abundance: few
j_gene: TRBJ2-7
d_gene: NA
v_gene: TRBV19
len: 16
CDR3aa: CASSKAGTGASYEQYF
CDR3nt: TGTGCCAGTAGTAAGGCGGGAACAGGGGCCTCCTACGAGCAGTACTTC

abundance: few
j_gene: TRBJ1-2
d_gene: NA
v_gene: TRBV12-5
len: 12
CDR3aa: CASGRTGFGYTF
CDR3nt: TGTGCTAGTGGCCGAACAGGGTTTGGCTACACCTTC

abundance: NA
j_gene: TRBJ2-2
d_gene: NA
v_gene: TRBV6-4
len: 14
CDR3aa: CASADGTNTGELFF
CDR3nt: TGTGCCAGCGCTGACGGAACGAACACCGGGGAGCTGTTTTTT

abundance: many
j_gene: TRBJ1-5
d_gene: NA
v_gene: TRBV9
len: 14
CDR3aa: CASSVGWGGQPQHF
CDR3nt: TGTGCCAGCAGCGTAGGGTGGGGCGGACAGCCCCAGCATTTT

abundance: few
j_gene: TRBJ1-5
d_gene: NA
v_gene: TRBV19
len: 13
CDR3aa: CASSIDLFQPQHF
CDR3nt: TGTGCCAGTAGTATAGATCTATTCCAGCCCCAGCATTTT

abundance: NA
j_gene: TRBJ1-6
d_gene: NA
v_gene: TRBV20-1
len: 14
CDR3aa: CSASLAIWNSPLHF
CDR3nt: TGCAGTGCTAGTTTAGCCATATGGAATTCACCCCTCCACTTT

abundance: many
j_gene: TRBJ1-4
d_gene: NA
v_gene: TRBV7-8
len: 16
CDR3aa: CASSLAQDSYNEKLFF
CDR3nt: TGTGCCAGCAGCTTAGCCCAGGACAGCTACAATGAAAAACTGTTTTTT

abundance: NA
j_gene: TRBJ2-7
d_gene: NA
v_gene: TRBV5-6
len: 15
CDR3aa: CASSYLTQGRREQYF
CDR3nt: TGTGCCAGCAGCTACTTAACCCAGGGAAGACGCGAGCAGTACTTC

abundance: NA
j_gene: TRBJ1-1
d_gene: NA
v_gene: TRBV7-9
len: 14
CDR3aa: CASSTGAVDAEAFF
CDR3nt: TGTGCCAGCAGCACGGGGGCAGTTGATGCTGAAGCTTTCTTT

abundance: many
j_gene: TRBJ2-5
d_gene: NA
v_gene: TRBV20-1
len: 12
CDR3aa: CSALRSQETQYF
CDR3nt: TGCAGTGCGCTGAGGAGTCAAGAGACCCAGTACTTC

abundance: NA
j_gene: TRBJ1-4
d_gene: NA
v_gene: TRBV19
len: 13
CDR3aa: CASSERGDEKLFF
CDR3nt: TGTGCCAGTAGTGAGAGGGGGGACGAAAAACTGTTTTTT

abundance: many
j_gene: TRBJ2-2
d_gene: NA
v_gene: TRBV7-9
len: 15
CDR3aa: CASSLKQANTGELFF
CDR3nt: TGTGCCAGCAGCTTAAAGCAGGCGAACACCGGGGAGCTGTTTTTT